The source of this T cell receptor (beta chain) is a study of blood T cell repertoires in COVID-19. Background on the study: The United States, Italy and Spain provided the acute and convalescent COVID-19 samples.

Participants had their cohort set by participant-reported clinical history. Sequenced by immunoSEQ multiplex PCR; TCRdb stores in-frame clones only, minus some. The profile covers 300,000 to 450,000 clones, with 85% to 90% appearing a single time and 1% taken by the ten largest. As concerns this clone: Different DNA sequences within this sample yield the same CDR3.

Germline CDR1 reads LNHDA; CDR2 reads SQIVND (reference sequence). The ends lost 3 bases at V and 2 bases at J; junction bases unmatched: 1. CDR3 length: 14 amino acids. Sequencing was performed on PBMCs or T cells enriched from blood (not recorded which). V gene TRBV19 combines with J gene TRBJ1-5, with 7 bases aligning to TRBD1. This TCR was recovered from a woman in her 30s who had been exposed to COVID-19. The CDR3 spells CASSITGGNQPQHF. In nucleotides, the CDR3 is TGTGCCAGTAGTATTACAGGGGGCAATCAGCCCCAGCATTTT.